This T cell receptor (beta chain) was identified in a study of cytomegalovirus exposure and HLA in healthy donors. Turning to the study itself: Researchers previously reported finding 90 million to 120 million unique TCR beta sequences from roughly 180 million T cells.

General study findings and limits: Specificity of a few CMV-associated chains for CMV antigens was verified in vitro.

Primers: 60 Vbeta forward and 13 Jbeta reverse. Sequencing was performed with immunoSEQ multiplex PCR; in TCRdb, only in-frame clones are kept and a portion is missing. The sample comprises some 140,000 clones, around 80% of which are singletons, and approximately 7% rests with the top ten. The CDR3 is 15 amino acids. V lost 4 bases and J lost 5, with 17 bases in between. Germline CDR1 and CDR2: ENHRY and SYGVKD. On this clone: Its antigen is unknown.

The clonotype comes from a man between 35 and 55 years old in good health and CMV-seropositive. The chain couples TRBV10-3 to TRBJ2-5; weak D call: TRBD2 (6 bases). The sequenced material came from PBMCs. CDR3 bases: TGTGCCATCAGTGTAGGAGGGGTTGTTGGGGAGACCCAGTACTTC. Translation: CAISVGGVVGETQYF.